The rows below give T cell receptor beta chains drawn from one sample of a study of T cell repertoires in cytomegalovirus infection. TCRdb analysed the reads with MiXCR anew, one entry per CDR3 protein. The sample has around 100,000 distinct CDR3 sequences, 20% to 30% seen once. Sequences were obtained from CD8+ T cells from PBMCs. Receptors were obtained from a human donor in good health (CMV status not recorded). Some clones in this sample may be carry-over from other donors' samples. Each CDR3 is given with its conserved first and last residue. The D gene is left open where the match is weak. Clone size, where shown, is once, few, many, or a class for clones that have expanded.

TRBD2 | TRBJ2-1 | NA | TRBV5-1 | TGCGCCAGCAGCCTGACGCTAGCGGGAGGGCCGGGAAATGAGCAGTTCTTC | CASSLTLAGGPGNEQFF
NA | TRBJ2-3 | many | TRBV7-9 | TGTGCCAGCACCAACAACCAAGCGGAGCGCCATACGCAGTATTTT | CASTNNQAERHTQYF
NA | TRBJ2-2 | NA | TRBV28 | TGTGCCAGCAGTGCCCCCGAGACAGGGAACACCGGGGAGCTGTTTTTT | CASSAPETGNTGELFF
TRBD1 | TRBJ2-2 | NA | TRBV12-3/TRBV12-4 | TGTGCCAGCAGTTTAGCCGACAGGGGGACGAACACCGGGGAGCTGTTTTTT | CASSLADRGTNTGELFF
TRBD2 | TRBJ2-3 | few | TRBV29-1 | TGCAGCGTTGGGGAGGGAAAGAGCACAGATACGCAGTATTTT | CSVGEGKSTDTQYF
TRBD2 | TRBJ2-1 | few | TRBV5-3 | TGTGCCAGCAGCTGGCCGGGACTAGCAGCCGAGCAGTTCTTC | CASSWPGLAAEQFF
NA | TRBJ2-3 | few | TRBV6-5 | TGTGCCAGCAGTTTACGTGGGCCGGACCGAGATACGCAGTATTTT | CASSLRGPDRDTQYF
NA | TRBJ2-1 | NA | TRBV6-6 | TGTGCCAGCAGTTGGGGGCTGGGCAATGAGCAGTTCTTC | CASSWGLGNEQFF
TRBD1 | TRBJ2-7 | NA | TRBV11-2 | TGTGCCAGCAGCTTAGAGACAGGGATCAATTACGAGCAGTACTTC | CASSLETGINYEQYF
NA | TRBJ1-6 | NA | TRBV28 | TGTGCCAGCACCCTTCGTGAGGCGGGCAATTCACCCCTCCACTTT | CASTLREAGNSPLHF
NA | TRBJ1-1 | NA | TRBV6-2/TRBV6-3 | TGTGCCACATACAAGATGAACACTGAAGCTTTCTTT | CATYKMNTEAFF
TRBD2 | TRBJ2-1 | NA | TRBV20-1 | TGCAGTGCTAGAGGGACTAGCGGGGCTTCCTACAATGAGCAGTTCTTC | CSARGTSGASYNEQFF
NA | TRBJ2-1 | few | TRBV6-2/TRBV6-3 | TGTGCCATCTTGGGCAGGGCACCCTACAATGAGCAGTTCTTC | CAILGRAPYNEQFF
NA | TRBJ2-5 | NA | TRBV28 | TGTGCCAGCAGTTTATCAGCAGGGATGGACCAGTACTTC | CASSLSAGMDQYF
TRBD2 | TRBJ2-7 | NA | TRBV7-9 | TGTGCCAGCAGCTTCGGACCGGGGACTAGCGGGCCGACCTACGAGCAGTACTTC | CASSFGPGTSGPTYEQYF
NA | TRBJ2-5 | many | TRBV15 | TGTGCCACCAGCAGAGATCTGAAGACCCAGTACTTC | CATSRDLKTQYF